This T cell receptor (beta chain) emerged from a study of OX40 agonist ivuxolimab in advanced cancers. Study-wide results and limits: Both blood CD4+ and CD8+ T cells showed clonal growth by week 6 at 0.1 to 3.0 mg/kg.

With V trimmed by 3 bases and J by 9 bases, 7 bases remained unmatched. This CDR3 has 15 amino acids. Germline V gene sequence: CDR1 LNHDA, CDR2 SQIVND (reference sequence). Generated by immunoSEQ multiplex PCR, the TCRdb table keeps only in-frame clones and is missing some. The sample contains tens of thousands of clones, roughly 91% of which appear only once. As concerns this clone: The antigen is undetermined.

Sequencing used CD4+ or CD8+ T cells sorted from blood, obtained in a trial of the OX40 agonist ivuxolimab. This chain connects TRBV19 to TRBJ2-2, with 10 bases matching TRBD2. This sequence originates from an adult with an advanced solid tumor such as melanoma, head and neck, liver or kidney cancer. The CDR3 coding sequence is TGTGCCAGTAGTATTAAAGCGGGGGGGCTCCGGGAGCTGTTTTTT. Translating it yields CASSIKAGGLRELFF.